This entry lists 28 T cell receptor beta chains sequenced from one sample in a study of blood T cell repertoires in COVID-19. Profiled with immunoSEQ multiplex PCR; TCRdb holds only in-frame clones, not every one. This table has roughly 200,000 clones, roughly 87% appearing once. The specimen sequenced was PBMCs or T cells enriched from blood (not recorded which). These receptors all stem from a middle-aged woman with acute COVID-19.

V and J are TRBV9 and TRBJ2-5, with D possibly being TRBD2 (6 bases). Germline V gives CDR1 SGDLS, CDR2 YYNGEE. The V and J ends lost 1 base and 4 bases respectively, with 11 bases between them. The CDR3 covers 14 residues. The CDR3 spells CASSVTGLLETQYF. For the CDR3, the DNA is TGTGCCAGCAGCGTAACGGGACTCCTAGAGACCCAGTACTTC.

The chain carries TRBV2 and TRBJ2-6; the match to TRBD2 covers 7 bases. This CDR3 comprises 15 residues. Germline trimming cut 7 bases from V and 4 bases from J; bases unmatched to any gene: 7. Germline CDR1 reads SNHLY; CDR2 reads FYNNEI. The CDR3: CASIKGGAGANVLTF. In DNA form, the CDR3 reads TGTGCCAGCATAAAGGGAGGGGCCGGGGCCAACGTCCTGACTTTC.

The chain combines TRBV19 with TRBJ2-1; 12 bases agree with TRBD2. Trimming removed 5 bases from V and 6 bases from J; junction bases left unmatched: 14. The V gene's germline CDR1 is LNHDA and CDR2 SQIVND (reference sequence). This CDR3 has 18 amino acids. CDR3 nucleotide sequence: TGTGCCAGTAGTCCCGGGAATCGACTAGCGGGAGCCCGCAATGAGCAGTTCTTC. Translation: CASSPGNRLAGARNEQFF. The variable domain in full, with the rest retrieved from reference TRBV19 and TRBJ2-1, is DGGITQSPKYLFRKEGQNVTLSCEQNLNHDAMYWYRQDPGQGLRLIYYSQIVNDFQKGDIAEGYSVSREKKESFPLTVTSAQKNPTAFYLCASSPGNRLAGARNEQFFGPGTRLTVL.

In this sample, this clone turned up once. The chain employs TRBV6-2 or TRBV6-3 and TRBJ1-6; possibly TRBD1 for D (5 bases). CDR1 is MNHEY, CDR2 SVGEGT, per germline. This CDR3 is built from 15 residues. The germline V and J ends were trimmed by 2 bases and 4 bases, with 9 bases remaining between them. In nucleotides, the CDR3 is TGTGCCAGCAGTTACGTCGGGGGGTATAATTCACCCCTCCACTTT. Protein product: CASSYVGGYNSPLHF.

The chain joins TRBV28 to TRBJ2-7; tentative D call: TRBD2 (5 bases). The germline V gene has CDR1 MDHEN and CDR2 SYDVKM. V gave up 6 bases and J gave up 1 base, with 16 bases separating them. The CDR3 consists of 15 residues. CDR3 sequence: CASSSKRAASYEQYF. The DNA of the CDR3 is TGTGCCAGCAGCTCCAAGAGGGCGGCTTCCTACGAGCAGTACTTC.

J is TRBJ2-5 and V is TRBV5-1, with 8 bases aligning to TRBD2. The germline CDR1 and CDR2 sequences are SGHRS and YFSETQ. Trimming took 4 bases from V and 5 from J; bases not matched to a gene: 10. This CDR3 contains 15 residues. The CDR3: CASSRNGGAGETQYF. As DNA, the CDR3 is TGCGCCAGCAGCAGGAACGGGGGGGCCGGGGAGACCCAGTACTTC.

The V and J genes are TRBV5-1 and TRBJ2-7, with D maybe TRBD2 (6 bases). CDR1 SGHRS and CDR2 YFSETQ come from the germline V gene. The CDR3 has 15 residues. Between the trimmed V and J ends, which lost 5 bases and 5 bases, there was a span of 20 bases. DNA of the CDR3: TGCGCCAGCAGGCTCGGGGCTAGCGCACCCCACGAGCAGTACTTC. It codes for CASRLGASAPHEQYF.

The rearrangement links TRBV5-3 to TRBJ2-3; D is perhaps TRBD2 (6 bases). TRBV5-3 is flagged as an ORF with uncertain function. The CDR3 is 15 amino acids. Deletions cut 0 bases from V and 3 bases from J, with 11 bases between. Written as DNA, the CDR3 is TGTGCCAGAAGCTTGGAGGAGGGCGTAACAGATACGCAGTATTTT. It is translated as CARSLEEGVTDTQYF.

The CDR3 spells CASSQEPGGEKLFF. As DNA, the CDR3 is TGCGCCAGCAGCCAAGAGCCAGGGGGTGAAAAACTGTTTTTT. The gene calls are TRBV4-1 and TRBJ1-4, with 7 positions matching TRBD1. CDR1 and CDR2 (germline): MGHRA, YSYEKL. CDR3 length equals 14 residues. Losses at the gene ends were 0 bases for V and 7 bases for J; bases not matched to a gene: 2.

The V call is TRBV9, the J call TRBJ2-3; TRBD2 is a possible D gene (6 bases). There are 16 residues in the CDR3. From germline, CDR1 is SGDLS and CDR2 YYNGEE. Trimming shortened V by 2 bases and J by 1 base, and 14 bases separated the two germline ends. This CDR3 is CASSVSHPGGTDTQYF. CDR3 DNA sequence: TGTGCCAGCAGCGTCTCACACCCGGGGGGCACAGATACGCAGTATTTT.

The rearrangement links TRBV7-8 to TRBJ1-4, with D uncertain. The CDR3 totals 14 residues. The V gene lost 3 bases and the J gene lost 7 bases, with 12 bases spanning the gap. The germline V gene encodes CDR1 SGHVS and CDR2 FQNEAQ. The CDR3 bases are TGTGCCAGCAGCTTCTTGGGCCATTCTGAAAAACTGTTTTTT. Translating gives CASSFLGHSEKLFF.

V is TRBV6-5 and J is TRBJ2-1; 11 bases map to TRBD1. With V trimmed by 6 bases and J by 7 bases, 2 bases remained unmatched. This CDR3 has 13 amino acids. Germline assignment: CDR1 MNHEY and CDR2 SVGAGI. CDR3 region: CASRRDRGNEQFF. DNA of the CDR3: TGTGCCAGCAGGAGGGACAGGGGGAATGAGCAGTTCTTC.

The chain links TRBV19 to TRBJ2-7; D is possibly TRBD1 (5 bases). V was trimmed by 3 bases and J by 4 bases, leaving 13 bases between them. CDR1 and CDR2 (germline): LNHDA, SQIVND (reference sequence). This CDR3 is 14 amino acids long. The CDR3 protein is CASSIGQGFYEQYF. The CDR3 nucleotides read TGTGCCAGTAGTATCGGCCAGGGTTTTTACGAGCAGTACTTC.

The chain carries TRBV18 and TRBJ2-2; 8 bases are a match to TRBD2. With V trimmed by 0 bases and J by 1 base, 4 bases remained unmatched. The CDR3 extends over 17 amino acids. CDR1 and CDR2 from the germline V gene are KGHSH and LQKENI. The CDR3 loop is CASSPPGLAGNTGELFF. CDR3 DNA sequence: TGTGCCAGCTCACCACCAGGGCTAGCGGGGAACACCGGGGAGCTGTTTTTT. The full variable domain, rest sourced from reference TRBV18 and TRBJ2-2, is NAGVMQNPRHLVRRRGQEARLRCSPMKGHSHVYWYRQLPEEGLKFMVYLQKENIIDESGMPKERFSAEFPKEGPSILRIQQVVRGDSAAYFCASSPPGLAGNTGELFFGEGSRLTVL.

V and J are TRBV18 and TRBJ2-7; perhaps TRBD1 as D (6 bases). This CDR3 contains 12 residues. Germline lookup yields CDR1 KGHSH and CDR2 LQKENI. The V gene lost 6 bases and the J gene lost 6 bases, with 12 bases spanning the gap. CDR3 loop: CASSVTGSEQYF. The CDR3 bases are TGTGCCAGCTCGGTTACAGGGTCCGAGCAGTACTTC. Based on the CDR3 plus reference TRBV18 and TRBJ2-7, the full variable domain is NAGVMQNPRHLVRRRGQEARLRCSPMKGHSHVYWYRQLPEEGLKFMVYLQKENIIDESGMPKERFSAEFPKEGPSILRIQQVVRGDSAAYFCASSVTGSEQYFGPGTRLTVT.

V and J are TRBV7-3 and TRBJ2-3, with a possible D match to TRBD1 (6 bases). In germline, CDR1 is SGHTA, CDR2 FQGTGA. V dropped 5 bases and J dropped 5 bases, with 8 bases sitting between them. The CDR3 consists of 12 residues. CDR3 loop: CASSPDRDTQYF. Written as DNA, the CDR3 is TGTGCCAGCAGCCCGGACAGAGATACGCAGTATTTT.

This clone was recorded only once. The gene calls are TRBV24-1 and TRBJ2-7, with 8 bases lining up with TRBD2. Germline values: CDR1 KGHDR, CDR2 SFDVKD. This CDR3 has 17 amino acids. Losses at the gene ends were 7 bases for V and 2 bases for J; bases not matched to a gene: 15. The CDR3 DNA sequence: TGTGCCACCAGGTTGTGGGGATTAGCGGGATGTGCCTACGAGCAGTACTTC. It specifies CATRLWGLAGCAYEQYF.

The J gene is TRBJ2-3, the V gene TRBV24-1; D gene unclear. Germline assignment: CDR1 KGHDR and CDR2 SFDVKD. This CDR3 is built from 9 residues. CDR3 region: CVKTDTQYF. The CDR3 nucleotides read TGTGTAAAAACAGATACGCAGTATTTT.

V gene TRBV2 combines with J gene TRBJ2-2, with 8 bases lining up with TRBD1. With 6 bases clipped from V and 4 bases from J, the junction kept 7 bases outside the gene matches. The CDR3 loop spans 15 amino acids. Germline CDR1 SNHLY, CDR2 FYNNEI. CDR3: CASRGLQGATGELFF. The CDR3, as DNA: TGTGCCAGCAGAGGCCTCCAGGGGGCCACCGGGGAGCTGTTTTTT.

This chain uses TRBV7-2 with TRBJ2-7; 8 positions agree with TRBD2. The CDR3 has 15 amino acids. CDR1 and CDR2 (germline): SGHTA, FQGNSA. V lost 5 bases to trimming and J lost 2 bases; unmatched junction nucleotides: 8. The CDR3 loop is CASSPGLAPTYEQYF. CDR3 coding DNA: TGTGCCAGCAGCCCTGGACTAGCTCCCACCTACGAGCAGTACTTC. Supplemented by reference TRBV7-2 and TRBJ2-7, the full variable domain reads GAGVSQSPSNKVTEKGKDVELRCDPISGHTALYWYRQSLGQGLEFLIYFQGNSAPDKSGLPSDRFSAERTGGSVSTLTIQRTQQEDSAVYLCASSPGLAPTYEQYFGPGTRLTVT.

CDR3 nucleotide sequence: TGTGCCAGCAGGACCTGGACAGTTGAAGCTTTCTTT. The encoded protein is CASRTWTVEAFF. This chain uses TRBV28 with TRBJ1-1; D may be TRBD1 (6 bases). Per germline, CDR1 MDHEN and CDR2 SYDVKM. Trimming shortened V by 6 bases and J by 7 bases, and 12 bases separated the two germline ends. The CDR3 length is 12 residues.

V gene TRBV5-6 combines with J gene TRBJ2-7; maybe TRBD1 (6 bases). There are 14 residues in the CDR3. Germline V CDR1 and CDR2: SGHDT, YYEEEE. V lost 5 bases to trimming and J lost 4 bases, with 16 bases between them. CDR3 coding DNA: TGTGCCAGCAGACCCACAGGGTCGTCTTACGAGCAGTACTTC. This encodes CASRPTGSSYEQYF.

This clone was counted a few times. The chain carries TRBV28 and TRBJ1-2, with 10 nucleotides matching TRBD1. Germline values: CDR1 MDHEN, CDR2 SYDVKM. The V gene end was trimmed by 2 bases and the J gene end by 3 bases; junction bases not matched to a gene: 6. This CDR3 is built from 16 residues. Here the CDR3 DNA reads TGTGCCAGCAGTTTAAGCGGGACAGGGGATTACTATGGCTACACCTTC. It codes for CASSLSGTGDYYGYTF.

The chain joins TRBV10-3 to TRBJ1-4; D is uncertain. There are 15 residues in the CDR3. The V end was cut by 10 bases, the J end by 6 bases, with 21 bases between. CDR1 is ENHRY and CDR2 is SYGVKD in the germline V gene. DNA of the CDR3: TGTGCCACACGCCGTGGCGGTAACTCAGATGAAAAACTGTTTTTT. Amino acid sequence: CATRRGGNSDEKLFF.

The V and J genes are TRBV5-6 and TRBJ2-1; 10 nucleotides agree with TRBD1. The J segment lost 8 bases and the V segment lost 2 bases, leaving 4 bases of the junction unmatched. Germline V gene sequence: CDR1 SGHDT, CDR2 YYEEEE. The length of the CDR3 is 14 residues. The DNA for the CDR3 is TGTGCCAGCAGCTTTGGGACAGGGGTTGATGAGCAGTTCTTC. This translates into CASSFGTGVDEQFF.

The chain employs TRBV28 and TRBJ1-1, with 7 bases that match TRBD1. Germline CDR1 reads MDHEN; CDR2 reads SYDVKM. This CDR3 region has 14 residues. V lost 5 bases to trimming and J lost 3 bases; unmatched junction nucleotides: 6. The DNA for the CDR3 is TGTGCCAGCAGTACACAGGGGAGACACACTGAAGCTTTCTTT. This gives the protein CASSTQGRHTEAFF.

The rearrangement joins TRBV5-1 to TRBJ2-5; 11 bases fit TRBD2. CDR3 length: 16 amino acids. With V trimmed by 2 bases and J by 4 bases, 7 bases remained unmatched. The germline CDR1 and CDR2 sequences are SGHRS and YFSETQ. The CDR3 region has the DNA TGCGCCAGCAGCTTTAATAGCGGGGGGGCCGGAGAGACCCAGTACTTC. This translates into CASSFNSGGAGETQYF.

CDR3 nucleotide sequence: TGTGCCACCAGTGATTCTGGCAGGCCGAACACTGAAGCTTTCTTT. This translates into CATSDSGRPNTEAFF. This chain connects TRBV24-1 to TRBJ1-1; D is ambiguous. Trimming took 2 bases from V and 1 from J, leaving 10 bases between them. The germline V gene encodes CDR1 KGHDR and CDR2 SFDVKD. The CDR3 length is 15 residues.